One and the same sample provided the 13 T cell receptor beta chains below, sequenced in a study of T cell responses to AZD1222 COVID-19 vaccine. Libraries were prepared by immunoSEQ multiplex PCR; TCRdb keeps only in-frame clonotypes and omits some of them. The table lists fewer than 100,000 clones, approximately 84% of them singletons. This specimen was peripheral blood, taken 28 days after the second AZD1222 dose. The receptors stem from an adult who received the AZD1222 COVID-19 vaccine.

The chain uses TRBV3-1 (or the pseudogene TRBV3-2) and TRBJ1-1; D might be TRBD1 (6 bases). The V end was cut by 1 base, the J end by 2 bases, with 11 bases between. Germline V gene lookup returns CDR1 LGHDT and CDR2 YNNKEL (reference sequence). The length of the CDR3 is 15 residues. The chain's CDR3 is CASSQGDTQNTEAFF. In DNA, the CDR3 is TGTGCCAGCAGCCAAGGGGACACACAAAACACTGAAGCTTTCTTT.

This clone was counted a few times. The CDR3 DNA is TGTGCCAGCAGTTGGTTTGGGAACACTGAAGCTTTCTTT. Amino acid sequence: CASSWFGNTEAFF. V gene TRBV12-3 or TRBV12-4 combines with J gene TRBJ1-1; D is uncertain. Trimming removed 4 bases at V and 1 base at J, with 7 bases between. This CDR3 is 13 amino acids long.

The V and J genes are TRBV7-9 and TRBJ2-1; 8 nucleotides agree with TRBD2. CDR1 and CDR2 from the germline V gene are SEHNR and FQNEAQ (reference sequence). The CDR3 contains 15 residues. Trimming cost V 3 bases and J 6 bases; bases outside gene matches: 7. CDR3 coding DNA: TGTGCCAGCAGCTTTCGGGAGGGAGGGATCAATGAGCAGTTCTTC. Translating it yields CASSFREGGINEQFF.

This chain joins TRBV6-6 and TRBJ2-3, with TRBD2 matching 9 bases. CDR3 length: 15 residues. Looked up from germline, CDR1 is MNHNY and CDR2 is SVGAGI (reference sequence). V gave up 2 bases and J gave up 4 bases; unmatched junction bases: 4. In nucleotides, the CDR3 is TGTGCCAGCAGTTACCCCCCTAGCGGGGCAGATACGCAGTATTTT. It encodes CASSYPPSGADTQYF.

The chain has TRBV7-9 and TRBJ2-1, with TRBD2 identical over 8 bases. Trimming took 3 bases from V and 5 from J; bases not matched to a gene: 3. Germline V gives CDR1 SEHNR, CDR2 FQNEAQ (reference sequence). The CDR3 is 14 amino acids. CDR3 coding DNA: TGTGCCAGCAGCTTCAGCGGGAGCAACAATGAGCAGTTCTTC. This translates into CASSFSGSNNEQFF.

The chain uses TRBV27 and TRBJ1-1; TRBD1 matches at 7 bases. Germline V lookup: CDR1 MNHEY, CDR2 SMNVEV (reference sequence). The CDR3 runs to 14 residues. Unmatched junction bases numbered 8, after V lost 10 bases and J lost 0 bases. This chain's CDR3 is CATRDRNLNTEAFF. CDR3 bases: TGTGCCACCCGGGACAGAAATTTGAACACTGAAGCTTTCTTT.

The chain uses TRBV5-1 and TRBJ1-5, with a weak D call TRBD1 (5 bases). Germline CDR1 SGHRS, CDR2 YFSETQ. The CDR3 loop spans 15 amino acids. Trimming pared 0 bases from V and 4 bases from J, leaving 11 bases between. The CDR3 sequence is CASSLGDGRNQPQHF. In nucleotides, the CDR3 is TGCGCCAGCAGCTTGGGGGACGGAAGGAATCAGCCCCAGCATTTT.

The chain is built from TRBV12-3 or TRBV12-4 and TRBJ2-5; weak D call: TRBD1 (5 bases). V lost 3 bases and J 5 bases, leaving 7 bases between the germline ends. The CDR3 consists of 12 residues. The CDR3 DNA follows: TGTGCCAGCAGTTTCAGGGTGGAGACCCAGTACTTC. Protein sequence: CASSFRVETQYF.

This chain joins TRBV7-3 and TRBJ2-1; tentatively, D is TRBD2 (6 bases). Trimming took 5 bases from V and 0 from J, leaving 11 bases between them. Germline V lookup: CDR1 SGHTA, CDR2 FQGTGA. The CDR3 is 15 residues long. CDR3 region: CASSLDGSSYNEQFF. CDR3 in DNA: TGTGCCAGCAGCCTAGACGGGAGCTCCTACAATGAGCAGTTCTTC.

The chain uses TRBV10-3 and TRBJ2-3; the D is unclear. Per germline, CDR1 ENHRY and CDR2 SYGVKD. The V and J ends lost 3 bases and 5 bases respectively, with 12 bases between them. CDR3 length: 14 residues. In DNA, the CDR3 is TGTGCCATCAGTGAATTTGAGAAGGAAGATACGCAGTATTTT. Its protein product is CAISEFEKEDTQYF.

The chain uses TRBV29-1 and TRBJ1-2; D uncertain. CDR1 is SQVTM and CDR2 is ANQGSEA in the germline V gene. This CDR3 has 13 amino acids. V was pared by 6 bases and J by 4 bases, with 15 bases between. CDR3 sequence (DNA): TGCAGCGTCGAACCCGCCAGCAGCTATGGCTACACCTTC. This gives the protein CSVEPASSYGYTF. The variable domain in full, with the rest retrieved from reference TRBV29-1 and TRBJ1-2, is SAVISQKPSRDICQRGTSLTIQCQVDSQVTMMFWYRQQPGQSLTLIATANQGSEATYESGFVIDKFPISRPNLTFSTLTVSNMSPEDSSIYLCSVEPASSYGYTFGSGTRLTVV.

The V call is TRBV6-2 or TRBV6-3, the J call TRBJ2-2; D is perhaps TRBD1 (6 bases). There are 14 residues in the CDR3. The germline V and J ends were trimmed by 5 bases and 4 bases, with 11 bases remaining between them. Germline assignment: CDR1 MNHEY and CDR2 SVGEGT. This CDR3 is CASSHRVGTGELFF. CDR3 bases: TGTGCCAGCAGTCACAGGGTTGGCACCGGGGAGCTGTTTTTT.

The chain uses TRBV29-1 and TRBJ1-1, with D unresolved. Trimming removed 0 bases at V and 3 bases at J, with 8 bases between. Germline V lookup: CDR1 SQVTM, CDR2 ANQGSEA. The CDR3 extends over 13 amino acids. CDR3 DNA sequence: TGCAGCGTTGAAGATCCGAAGCACACTGAAGCTTTCTTT. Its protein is CSVEDPKHTEAFF.